This T cell receptor beta chain was sequenced for a study of blood T cell repertoires in COVID-19 (dated by TCRdb to 2019 to 2021). For context, the study as a whole: Samples from collaborators originated in the United States, Italy and Spain and spanned both the acute and convalescent phases of COVID-19. The prospective study material was composed of cDNA or gDNA derived from T cells, B-cell-depleted T cells, or PBMCs. Subjects who had been exposed to COVID-19, were actively infected with it, or had recovered from it provided the deeply sampled blood TCRbeta repertoires that made up the dataset. The repertoires were made available in a free public database intended to serve as a resource for research on the immune response to SARS-CoV-2. The samples were drawn from two sources: the first 160 participants of the ongoing ImmuneRACE study, and 1,000 to 1,500 subjects contributed by 6 global collaborators. The sample metadata nearly always contained a de-identified subject ID, COVID-19 status, age in years and sex. Where available, HLA class I and class II types were taken from metadata supplied by the sample provider and were not determined by assay-based typing. What the work shows at the level of the full study, not this receptor alone: How much clinical and demographic metadata was included differed by source and by participant, and the metadata was provided uncurated.

With respect to this clone: Its antigen target is currently unknown. Base qualities were left out, and no much larger clone turns up one base away.

Participants in the prospective study were aged about 18 to 89 years, lived in under 30 United States geographic areas, and enrolled through a virtual design. To assign participants to cohorts, the prospective study relied on clinical history that participants themselves reported in a screening survey and a study questionnaire. For ImmuneRACE Cohort 3, a participant was defined as recovered based on two consecutive negative NP/OP PCR tests, clearance by a healthcare professional, or resolution of symptoms. In the prospective study, mobile phlebotomists collected whole blood, serum and a nasopharyngeal or oropharyngeal swab from each participant. Participants in the prospective study had the option to provide additional blood draws and questionnaires over a roughly 2-month period. Blood samples from the prospective study were shipped frozen or at room temperature prior to DNA extraction. TCRbeta CDR3 regions were amplified from genomic DNA by means of the immunoSEQ Assay, a bias-controlled multiplex PCR. The original pipeline was this. Within the assay, amplification of reference gene primers was used to estimate how many nucleated cells each sample contained. Sequence reads were collapsed and filtered to measure the absolute abundance of every unique TCRbeta CDR3 rearrangement. For each sample, productive Simpson clonality was calculated as the square root of Simpson's diversity index across productive rearrangements. The table comes from immuneACCESS by way of TCRdb, which keeps in-frame sequences with V and J called. Part of the clones is missing from these tables; in studies checked, under half for an unresolved V gene and the rest for unknown reasons. The V and J calls and the clone size are those of that table, but D and trimming were determined from the DNA. The sample table shows around 380,000 clones, and over 75% are seen once. Roughly 1.4% of the sample is in the top ten clones.

This TCR was recovered from a man aged 30 to 39 who had recovered from COVID-19. The sequencing sample was made of PBMCs or T cells enriched from blood (not recorded which).

In nucleotide form, the sequence is TGTGCCAGCAGTGAAGGAGTTCCCCTCCACTTT. Protein translation: CASSEGVPLHF. The rearranged chain carries TRBV2 and TRBJ1-6; the D gene cannot be named for sure. CDR1 and CDR2, per the germline V gene, are SNHLY and FYNNEI. The CDR3, cysteine through phenylalanine, is 11 amino acids long. Only the CDR3 DNA stays, 33 bases, in frame from base 1. Relative to germline, V is 1 base shorter and J is 13 bases shorter, with 5 bases between their ends.